A selection of T cell receptor beta chains follows, all from one sample in a study of OX40 agonist ivuxolimab in advanced cancers. Repertoires were generated with immunoSEQ multiplex PCR, while TCRdb's copy carries only in-frame clones and drops some. Seen here are more than 55,000 clones, just over 85% observed once, and the top ten hold roughly 1.2%. Source: CD4+ or CD8+ T cells sorted from blood, taken in a trial of the OX40 agonist ivuxolimab. The receptors come from an adult with an advanced solid tumor such as melanoma, head and neck, liver or kidney cancer. CDR3s include the opening cysteine and the closing phenylalanine or tryptophan. Each record gives: J gene, D gene, clone size, V gene, CDR3 protein, CDR3 DNA. The D gene is left open where the match is weak. The listing skips clone size in some rows; elsewhere it reads once, few, many or a size class.

>TRBJ2-2|.|.|TRBV21-1
CASSTGQVETGELFF
TGTGCCAGCAGCACGGGACAGGTTGAGACCGGGGAGCTGTTTTTT
>TRBJ2-1|.|.|TRBV6-6
CASSEGDPAYNEQFF
TGTGCCAGCAGTGAGGGGGACCCGGCCTACAATGAGCAGTTCTTC
>TRBJ2-2|.|.|TRBV11-3
CASSLRAGHANTGELFF
TGTGCCAGCAGCTTAAGGGCAGGCCACGCGAACACCGGGGAGCTGTTTTTT
>TRBJ2-1|TRBD2|.|TRBV6-1
CASSLAGAAYNEQFF
TGTGCCAGCAGCTTAGCGGGAGCAGCCTACAATGAGCAGTTCTTC
>TRBJ2-1|TRBD2|.|TRBV28
CASRLGTSDLYNEQFF
TGTGCCAGCAGACTAGGGACTAGCGATCTCTACAATGAGCAGTTCTTC
>TRBJ2-1|.|.|TRBV21-1
CASSKTGGAHNEQFF
TGTGCCAGCAGCAAGACAGGGGGCGCCCACAATGAGCAGTTCTTC
>TRBJ2-7|TRBD1|.|TRBV14
CASSQEKTGKTFSEQYF
TGTGCCAGCAGCCAGGAAAAGACAGGGAAGACTTTTTCCGAGCAGTACTTC
>TRBJ2-3|TRBD2|.|TRBV6-1
CASSGGGAGGPSDTQYF
TGTGCCAGCAGTGGGGGCGGTGCGGGAGGGCCATCAGATACGCAGTATTTT
>TRBJ2-1|.|.|TRBV28
CASTRTVYNEQFF
TGTGCCAGCACCCGGACAGTCTACAATGAGCAGTTCTTC
>TRBJ2-1|.|.|TRBV5-1
CASSLVGLGVSNEQFF
TGCGCCAGCAGCTTGGTGGGACTGGGAGTAAGTAATGAGCAGTTCTTC
>TRBJ1-4|TRBD1|.|TRBV18
CASSDRAGEKLFF
TGTGCCAGCTCGGACAGGGCGGGGGAAAAACTGTTTTTT
>TRBJ2-1|.|few|TRBV28
CASSSLRGVLYEQFF
TGTGCCAGCAGTTCCCTCCGGGGAGTACTGTATGAGCAGTTCTTC
>TRBJ2-4|.|.|TRBV5-8
CASSPDSLAKNIQYF
TGTGCCAGCAGTCCGGACAGTCTAGCCAAAAACATTCAGTACTTC
>TRBJ2-7|TRBD1|.|TRBV18
CASSQQGAAAYEQYF
TGTGCCAGCTCACAACAGGGGGCGGCAGCCTACGAGCAGTACTTC